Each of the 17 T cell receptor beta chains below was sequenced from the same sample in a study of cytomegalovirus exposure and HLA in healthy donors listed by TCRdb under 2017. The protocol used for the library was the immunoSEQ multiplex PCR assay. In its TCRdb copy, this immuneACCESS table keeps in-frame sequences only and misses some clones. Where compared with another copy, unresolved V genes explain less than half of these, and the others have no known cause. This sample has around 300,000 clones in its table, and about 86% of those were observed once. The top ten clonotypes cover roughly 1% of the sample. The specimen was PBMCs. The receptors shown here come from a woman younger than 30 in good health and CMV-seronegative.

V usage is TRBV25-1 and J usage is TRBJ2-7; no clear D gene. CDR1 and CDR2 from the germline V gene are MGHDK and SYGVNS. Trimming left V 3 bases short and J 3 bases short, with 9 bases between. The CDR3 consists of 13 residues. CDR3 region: CASSEARSYEQYF. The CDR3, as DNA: TGTGCCAGCAGTGAGGCTAGGAGCTACGAGCAGTACTTC.

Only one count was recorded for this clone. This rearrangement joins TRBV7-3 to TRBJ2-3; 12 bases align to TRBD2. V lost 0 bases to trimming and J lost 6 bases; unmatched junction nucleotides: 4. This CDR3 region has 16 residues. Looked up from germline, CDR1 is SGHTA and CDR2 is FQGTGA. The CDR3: CASSLTGGTSGDTQYF. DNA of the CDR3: TGTGCCAGCAGCTTAACTGGGGGGACTAGCGGGGATACGCAGTATTTT.

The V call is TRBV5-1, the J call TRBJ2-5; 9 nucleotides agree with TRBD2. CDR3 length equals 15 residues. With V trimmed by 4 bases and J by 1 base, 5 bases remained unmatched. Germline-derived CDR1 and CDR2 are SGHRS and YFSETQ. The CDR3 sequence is CASSAAGGLQETQYF. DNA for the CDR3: TGCGCCAGCAGCGCGGCGGGGGGGCTCCAAGAGACCCAGTACTTC.

The CDR3 sequence: CASSFPKGGGDRSYNEQFF. Written as DNA, the CDR3 is TGTGCCAGCAGCTTCCCCAAAGGTGGCGGGGACCGCTCCTACAATGAGCAGTTCTTC. The chain couples TRBV7-6 to TRBJ2-1; tentative D call: TRBD2 (6 bases). The germline V and J ends were trimmed by 3 bases and 0 bases, with 21 bases remaining between them. The CDR3 length is 19 residues. Germline CDR1 SGHVS, CDR2 FNYEAQ. Looking up the rest from reference TRBV7-6 and TRBJ2-1 gives the full variable domain: GAGVSQSPRYKVTKRGQDVALRCDPISGHVSLYWYRQALGQGPEFLTYFNYEAQQDKSGLPNDRFSAERPEGSISTLTIQRTEQRDSAMYRCASSFPKGGGDRSYNEQFFGPGTRLTVL.

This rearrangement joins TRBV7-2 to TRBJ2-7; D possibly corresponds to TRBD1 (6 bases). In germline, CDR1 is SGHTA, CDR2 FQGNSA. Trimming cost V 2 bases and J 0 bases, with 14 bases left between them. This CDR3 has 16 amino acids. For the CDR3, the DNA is TGTGCCAGCAGCTTAATCCCCGACAGGATCTCCTACGAGCAGTACTTC. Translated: CASSLIPDRISYEQYF.

The DNA of the CDR3 is TGTGCCAGCAGCCCCCGCGGGTGGGAGTCACAGTATTTT. It encodes CASSPRGWESQYF. The chain recombines TRBV7-8 with TRBJ2-3; a possible D gene is TRBD2 (5 bases). In germline, CDR1 is SGHVS, CDR2 FQNEAQ. V dropped 5 bases and J dropped 12 bases, with 18 bases sitting between them. The CDR3 loop spans 13 amino acids.

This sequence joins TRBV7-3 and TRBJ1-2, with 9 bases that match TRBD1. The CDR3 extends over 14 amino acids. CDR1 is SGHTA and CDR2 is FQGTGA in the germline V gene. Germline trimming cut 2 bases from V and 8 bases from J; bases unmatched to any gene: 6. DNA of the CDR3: TGTGCCAGCAGCTTATTAGGGACAGGGACCGGCTACACCTTC. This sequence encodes CASSLLGTGTGYTF.

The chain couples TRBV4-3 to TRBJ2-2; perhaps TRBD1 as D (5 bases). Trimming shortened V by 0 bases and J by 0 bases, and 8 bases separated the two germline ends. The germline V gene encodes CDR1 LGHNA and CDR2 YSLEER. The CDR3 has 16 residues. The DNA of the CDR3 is TGCGCCAGCAGCCAAGATGGACACGCGAACACCGGGGAGCTGTTTTTT. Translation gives CASSQDGHANTGELFF.

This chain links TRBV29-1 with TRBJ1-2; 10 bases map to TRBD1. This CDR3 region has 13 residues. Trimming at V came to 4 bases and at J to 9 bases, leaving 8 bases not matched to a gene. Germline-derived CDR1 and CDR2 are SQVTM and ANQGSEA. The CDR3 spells CSVGGQGVFSYTF. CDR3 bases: TGCAGCGTTGGAGGACAGGGGGTTTTTAGCTACACCTTC. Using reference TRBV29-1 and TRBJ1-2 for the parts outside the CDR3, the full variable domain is SAVISQKPSRDICQRGTSLTIQCQVDSQVTMMFWYRQQPGQSLTLIATANQGSEATYESGFVIDKFPISRPNLTFSTLTVSNMSPEDSSIYLCSVGGQGVFSYTFGSGTRLTVV.

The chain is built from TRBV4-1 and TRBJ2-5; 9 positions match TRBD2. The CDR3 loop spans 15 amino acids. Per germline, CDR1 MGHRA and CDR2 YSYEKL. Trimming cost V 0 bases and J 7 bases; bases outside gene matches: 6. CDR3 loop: CASSQETSGGRTQYF. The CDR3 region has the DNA TGCGCCAGCAGCCAAGAGACTAGCGGAGGGCGGACCCAGTACTTC.

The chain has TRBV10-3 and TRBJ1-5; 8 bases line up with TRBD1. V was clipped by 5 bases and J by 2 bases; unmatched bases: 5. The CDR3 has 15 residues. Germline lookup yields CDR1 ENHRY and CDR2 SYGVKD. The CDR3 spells CAISPDREGNQPQHF. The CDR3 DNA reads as TGTGCCATCAGTCCGGACAGGGAAGGCAATCAGCCCCAGCATTTT.

As DNA, the CDR3 is TGTGCCAGCAGGTCGACAGGGAAGAGTGAAAAACTGTTTTTT. This translates into CASRSTGKSEKLFF. This chain connects TRBV2 to TRBJ1-4; 7 bases match TRBD1. In germline, CDR1 is SNHLY, CDR2 FYNNEI. Trimming cost V 6 bases and J 7 bases; bases outside gene matches: 8. CDR3 length: 14 amino acids.

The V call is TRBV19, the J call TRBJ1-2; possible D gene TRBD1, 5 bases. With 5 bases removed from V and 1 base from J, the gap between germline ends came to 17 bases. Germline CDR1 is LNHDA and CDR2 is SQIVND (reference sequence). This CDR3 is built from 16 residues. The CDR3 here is CASSFPTETFNYGYTF. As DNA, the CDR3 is TGTGCCAGTAGTTTTCCGACAGAGACTTTTAACTATGGCTACACCTTC.

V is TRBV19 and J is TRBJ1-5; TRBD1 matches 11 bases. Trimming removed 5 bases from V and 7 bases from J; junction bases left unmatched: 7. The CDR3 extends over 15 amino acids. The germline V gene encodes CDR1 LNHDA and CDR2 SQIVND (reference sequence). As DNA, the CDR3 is TGTGCCAGTAGTCCTTGGGACAGGGGGGACCAGCCCCAGCATTTT. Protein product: CASSPWDRGDQPQHF.

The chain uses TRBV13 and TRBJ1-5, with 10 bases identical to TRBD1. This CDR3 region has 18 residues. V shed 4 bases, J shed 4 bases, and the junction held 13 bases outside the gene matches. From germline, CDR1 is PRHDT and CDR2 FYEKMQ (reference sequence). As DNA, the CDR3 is TGTGCCAGCAGCTCCGGGACAGGGGCCCGACAAAATAATCAGCCCCAGCATTTT. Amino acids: CASSSGTGARQNNQPQHF. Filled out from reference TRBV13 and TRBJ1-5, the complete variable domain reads AAGVIQSPRHLIKEKRETATLKCYPIPRHDTVYWYQQGPGQDPQFLISFYEKMQSDKGSIPDRFSAQQFSDYHSELNMSSLELGDSALYFCASSSGTGARQNNQPQHFGDGTRLSIL.

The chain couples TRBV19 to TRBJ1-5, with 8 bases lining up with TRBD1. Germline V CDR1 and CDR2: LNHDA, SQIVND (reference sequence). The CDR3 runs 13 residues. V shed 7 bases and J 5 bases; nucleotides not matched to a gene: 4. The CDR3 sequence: CASTTDRDQPQHF. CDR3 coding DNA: TGTGCCAGTACCACGGACAGGGATCAGCCCCAGCATTTT.

CDR3 bases: TGTGCCAGCAGTTTATCCCGGACTAGCGGGAGGATCGGTGAGCAGTTCTTC. Amino acids: CASSLSRTSGRIGEQFF. V and J are TRBV27 and TRBJ2-1; 14 positions match TRBD2. After removal of 0 bases from V and 9 bases from J, the junction contained 7 bases not matched to a gene. Germline assignment: CDR1 MNHEY and CDR2 SMNVEV (reference sequence). The CDR3 consists of 17 residues.